This paragraph covers one TCR beta chain sequence. Its antigen is unknown. There were healthy Caucasian individuals from Russia, aged roughly 6 to 90, serving as donors. Combining a sample-barcoded 5' primer with a J-beta primer mix, a second PCR ran for roughly 7 to 12 cycles. Each cDNA molecule carried a tag from a template-switch adaptor that contained 12 random nucleotides. A single record per CDR3 protein comes from TCRdb applying MiXCR to the 5' RACE reads. The sample yields over 1,500,000 distinct CDR3 sequences, roughly 52% seen once. This CDR3 has 13 residues. V lost 0 bases to trimming and J lost 5 bases, with 7 bases between them. The germline CDR1 and CDR2 sequences are SGHDN and FVKESK. The sample is drawn from a study of blood T cells in healthy people across ages. Overall study results and limits: TCR beta diversity per million T cells fell roughly linearly with age. The study found more naive CD4+ cells and higher diversity in long-lived than aged donors.

Specimen: blood. J is TRBJ1-1 and V is TRBV14; D gene ambiguous. This clonotype was sampled from a middle-aged woman in good health. DNA of the CDR3: TGTGCCAGCAGCCAAGACCCGCGGACTGAAGCTTTCTTT. Its protein is CASSQDPRTEAFF.